The present T cell receptor beta chain was sequenced within a study of cytomegalovirus exposure and HLA in healthy donors. Whole-study results and caveats: After further analysis at a later stage, 15,000 to 20,000 TCR beta sequences were associated with HLA alleles at 0.05 false discovery rate. Looking again later, the authors saw that most CMV-associated TCR beta chains seemed HLA-restricted.

CDR1 and CDR2 from the germline V gene are ENHRY and SYGVKD. CDR3 length: 18 residues. V dropped 0 bases and J dropped 7; count of bases not matched to a gene: 11. PCR was performed using 60 Vbeta and 13 Jbeta primers. Assay used: immunoSEQ multiplex PCR; TCRdb lists only in-frame clones, some missing. The data show 120,000 to 150,000 clones, about four fifths seen once. As for this clone: Its antigen is unidentified.

The sequence came from a male donor in good health and CMV-seropositive. Sequencing was done on a sample of PBMCs. The J gene is TRBJ2-2, the V gene TRBV10-3, with 10 bases lining up with TRBD2. The CDR3 bases are TGTGCCATCAGTGAGTCGGTGGCTAGCGGGAGTGAGGACGGGGAGCTGTTTTTT. Amino acids: CAISESVASGSEDGELFF.